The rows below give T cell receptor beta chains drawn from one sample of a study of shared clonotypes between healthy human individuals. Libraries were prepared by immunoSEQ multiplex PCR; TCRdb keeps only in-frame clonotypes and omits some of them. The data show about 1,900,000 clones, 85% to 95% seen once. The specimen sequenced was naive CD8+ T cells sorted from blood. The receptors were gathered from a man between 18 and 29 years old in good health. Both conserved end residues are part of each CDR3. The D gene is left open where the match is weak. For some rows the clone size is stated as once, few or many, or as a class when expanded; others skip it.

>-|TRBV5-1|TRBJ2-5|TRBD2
TGCGCCAGCAGCTTGGGGCTAGCGGTTCAAGAGACCCAGTACTTC
CASSLGLAVQETQYF
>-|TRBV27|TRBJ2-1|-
TGTGCCAGCAGTGCCGAGGGTGACTCCTACAATGAGCAGTTCTTC
CASSAEGDSYNEQFF
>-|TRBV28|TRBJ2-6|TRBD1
TGTGCCAGCAGTTTATTTGGGGTCGGGACAGGTAGCTCTGGGGCCAACGTCCTGACTTTC
CASSLFGVGTGSSGANVLTF
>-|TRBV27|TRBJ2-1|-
TGTGCCAGCAGTCCAACTAGTGGGGGGGCTGGGGAGCAGTTCTTC
CASSPTSGGAGEQFF
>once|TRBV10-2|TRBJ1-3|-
TGCGCCAGCAGCCTCTTCGGGGCAGCACCTGGAAACACCATATATTTT
CASSLFGAAPGNTIYF
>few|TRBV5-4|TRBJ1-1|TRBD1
TGTGCCAGCAGCTTGGACAGGGGGACTGAAGCTTTCTTT
CASSLDRGTEAFF
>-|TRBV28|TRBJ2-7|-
TGTGCCAGCACCCTTGTCGAGGGCTCCGAGCAGTACTTC
CASTLVEGSEQYF
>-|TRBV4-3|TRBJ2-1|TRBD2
TGCGCCAGCAGCCAGGATCGCCTGACTAGCGTGAGCTCCTACAATGAGCAGTTCTTC
CASSQDRLTSVSSYNEQFF
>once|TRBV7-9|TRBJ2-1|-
TGTGCCAGCAGCCCCCCCCAAGGTTTCTTAACAGGTGAGCAGTTCTTC
CASSPPQGFLTGEQFF
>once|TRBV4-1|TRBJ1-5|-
TGCGCCAGCAGCCAAGATGTCCAGTATAGCAATCAGCCCCAGCATTTT
CASSQDVQYSNQPQHF
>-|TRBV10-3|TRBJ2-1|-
TGTGCCATCAGTGGGGACTCACGCTACAATGAGCAGTTCTTC
CAISGDSRYNEQFF
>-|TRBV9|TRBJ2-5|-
TGTGCCAGCAGCGGGGACGGGGAGACCCAGTACTTC
CASSGDGETQYF
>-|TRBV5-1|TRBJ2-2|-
TGCGCCAGCACCCAGGGGCCCGACACCGGGGAGCTGTTTTTT
CASTQGPDTGELFF
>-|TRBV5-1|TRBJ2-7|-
TGCGCCAGCAGCTTTAGTTCAACAGGATTCAACGGCTACGAGCAGTACTTC
CASSFSSTGFNGYEQYF
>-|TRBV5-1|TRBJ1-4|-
TGCGCCAGCAGCTGGGGATCTCAACAGAACCCTGAAAAACTGTTTTTT
CASSWGSQQNPEKLFF
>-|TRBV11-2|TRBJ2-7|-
TGTGCCAGCAGCTCTCAAGGGTACGAGCAGTACTTC
CASSSQGYEQYF
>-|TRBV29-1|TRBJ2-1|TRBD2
TGCAGCGCAATCCCCGTACTGGGACTAGCGGGAGATGGCAATGAGCAGTTCTTC
CSAIPVLGLAGDGNEQFF
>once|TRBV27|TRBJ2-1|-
TGTGCCAGCAGTTTAGGCCACCCCGTGGGCAATGAGCAGTTCTTC
CASSLGHPVGNEQFF
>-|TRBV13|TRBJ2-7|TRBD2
TGTGCCAGCAGCCCAAACGGGCTAGCGGAAAACCGGGACGAGCAGTACTTC
CASSPNGLAENRDEQYF
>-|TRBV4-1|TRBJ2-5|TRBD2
TGCGCCAGCAGCCAAGGGCTAGCGGGGGTAGAGACCCAGTACTTC
CASSQGLAGVETQYF
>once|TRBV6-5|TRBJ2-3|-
TGTGCCAGCAGTTATAGGTCAGGGGAGGATACGCAGTATTTT
CASSYRSGEDTQYF
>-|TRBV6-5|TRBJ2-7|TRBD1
TGTGCCAGCAGCCCTCTAAGACAGGGTGCCTACGAGCAGTACTTC
CASSPLRQGAYEQYF
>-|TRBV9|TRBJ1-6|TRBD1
TGTGCCAGCAGCGTAGAGGGGGCTGCGGGGTCACCCCTCCACTTT
CASSVEGAAGSPLHF
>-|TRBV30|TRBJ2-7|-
TGTGCCTGGAGTCAAAACCAATACGAGCAGTACTTC
CAWSQNQYEQYF
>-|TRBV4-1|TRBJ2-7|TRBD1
TGCGCCAGCAGCCAAGTCCGGGGACAGGGGACCTACGAGCAGTACTTC
CASSQVRGQGTYEQYF
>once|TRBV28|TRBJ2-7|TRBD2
TGTGCCAGCAGTTTAATCAGCGGGAGGGAGCAGTACTTC
CASSLISGREQYF
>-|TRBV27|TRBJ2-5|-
TGTGCCAGCAGTTATACAGGGGAGGCAGAGACCCAGTACTTC
CASSYTGEAETQYF
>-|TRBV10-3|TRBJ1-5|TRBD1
TGTGCCATCAGTGAGTCGGGTAGGGGGCACCAGCCCCAGCATTTT
CAISESGRGHQPQHF
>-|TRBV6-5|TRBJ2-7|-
TGTGCCAGCAGTTACTCGGAGGGGGGCAGGGAGCAGTACTTC
CASSYSEGGREQYF
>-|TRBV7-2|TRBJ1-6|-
TGTGCCAGCAGCTTAGTCGTCTGGGGGCAAGCACCCCTCCACTTT
CASSLVVWGQAPLHF
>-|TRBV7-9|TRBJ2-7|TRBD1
TGTGCCAGCAGCTCCCCGGGGACAGGGATGTACGAGCAGTACTTC
CASSSPGTGMYEQYF
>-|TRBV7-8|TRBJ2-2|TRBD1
TGTGCCAGCAGCACGACAGGGGAAGTTTGGACCGGGGAGCTGTTTTTT
CASSTTGEVWTGELFF
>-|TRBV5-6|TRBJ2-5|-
TGTGCCAGCAGCTTGGCTGGAGGGGGCTTGGAGACCCAGTACTTC
CASSLAGGGLETQYF
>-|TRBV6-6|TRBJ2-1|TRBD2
TGTGCCAGCAGTTCCGACCTAGCGGGAGTAAATGATGAGCAGTTCTTC
CASSSDLAGVNDEQFF
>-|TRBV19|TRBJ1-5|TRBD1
TGTGCCACCTGGGGACAGGGGCTTAATCAGCCCCAGCATTTT
CATWGQGLNQPQHF
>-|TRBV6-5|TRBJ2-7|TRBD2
TGTGCCAGCGAGCCTAGCGGGTCCTACGAGCAGTACTTC
CASEPSGSYEQYF
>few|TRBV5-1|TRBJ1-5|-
TGCGCCAGCAGCTTGGCCGGGGGTAGCAATCAGCCCCAGCATTTT
CASSLAGGSNQPQHF
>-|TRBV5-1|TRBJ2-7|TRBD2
TGCGCCAGCAGCTGGACGGCTAGCGGGGGAAACTACGAGCAGTACTTC
CASSWTASGGNYEQYF
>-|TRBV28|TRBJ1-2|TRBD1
TGTGCCAGCAGTTTCCAAGGGACAGGTTTAGGCTACACCTTC
CASSFQGTGLGYTF
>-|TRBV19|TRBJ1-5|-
TGTGCCAGTTCGACGGACCCTAATAGCAATCAGCCCCAGCATTTT
CASSTDPNSNQPQHF
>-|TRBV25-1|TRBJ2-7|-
TGTGCCAGCAGTAACGTGGGGGGATTCTCCTACGAGCAGTACTTC
CASSNVGGFSYEQYF
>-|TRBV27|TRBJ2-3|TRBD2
TGTGCCAGCAGTTTAAGACTAGCGGGGACAGATACGCAGTATTTT
CASSLRLAGTDTQYF
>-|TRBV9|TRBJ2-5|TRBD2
TGTGCCAGCAGCGCCCCCTCTAGCGGAGTAAGAGAGACCCAGTACTTC
CASSAPSSGVRETQYF
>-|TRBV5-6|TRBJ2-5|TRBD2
TGTGCCAGCAGCTTGGAGACCGTGGCGGGGGTGGAAGAGACCCAGTACTTC
CASSLETVAGVEETQYF
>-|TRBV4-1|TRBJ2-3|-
TGCGCCAGCAGCCAAGATAAGAGGCTAGATACGCAGTATTTT
CASSQDKRLDTQYF
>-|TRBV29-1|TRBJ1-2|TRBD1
TGCAGCGTGTATCCGGGACAGGGAGACTATGGCTACACCTTC
CSVYPGQGDYGYTF
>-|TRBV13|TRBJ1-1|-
TGTGCCAGCAGCTTGGAGGGGGAAGGGAACACTGAAGCTTTCTTT
CASSLEGEGNTEAFF
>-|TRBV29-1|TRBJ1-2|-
TGCAGCGCCTGGGCTGGGTATGGCTACACCTTC
CSAWAGYGYTF
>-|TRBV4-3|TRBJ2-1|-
TGCGCCAGCAGCCAAGTTATCGACAATGAGCAGTTCTTC
CASSQVIDNEQFF
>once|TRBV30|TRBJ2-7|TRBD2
TGTGCCTGGAAGACACTATCCGGGAGGGCTAACGAGCAGTACTTC
CAWKTLSGRANEQYF